This T cell receptor (beta chain) appears in the sequencing data of a study of T cell responses to AZD1222 COVID-19 vaccine. Study-wide results and limits: Repertoires were obtained solely post-peak T cell response. Females made up more of the donors, who were largely white British, and clonal diversity may have come out too low.

The CDR3 is made up of 16 amino acids. Trimming left V 5 bases short and J 4 bases short, with 18 bases between. Per the germline V gene, CDR1 is SGHVS and CDR2 is FNYEAQ. TCRdb's table, derived via immunoSEQ multiplex PCR, lists solely in-frame clones and lacks some. The sample holds 250,000 or so clones; approximately 95% are singletons and the top ten take about 0.5%. About this clone: No antigen is known for it.

The material sequenced was peripheral blood, taken on day 0 of AZD1222 vaccination. The rearrangement uses TRBV7-6 and TRBJ2-1; either TRBD1 or TRBD2 may fit D (5 bases each). The source of this sequence is an adult in good health. CDR3 in amino acids: CASSLDGTQIYNEQFF. The CDR3 bases are TGTGCCAGCAGCCTAGACGGGACCCAAATTTACAATGAGCAGTTCTTC.